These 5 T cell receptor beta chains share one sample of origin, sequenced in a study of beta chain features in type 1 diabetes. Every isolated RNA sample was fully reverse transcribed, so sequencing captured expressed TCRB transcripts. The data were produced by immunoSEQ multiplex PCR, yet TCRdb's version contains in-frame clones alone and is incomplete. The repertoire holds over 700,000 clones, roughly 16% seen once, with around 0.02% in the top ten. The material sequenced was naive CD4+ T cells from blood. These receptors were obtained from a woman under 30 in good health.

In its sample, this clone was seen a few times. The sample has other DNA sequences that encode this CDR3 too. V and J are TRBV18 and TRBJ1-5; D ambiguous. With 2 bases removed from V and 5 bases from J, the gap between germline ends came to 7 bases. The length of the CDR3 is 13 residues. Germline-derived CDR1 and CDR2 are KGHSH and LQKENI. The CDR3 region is CASSPGRDQPQHF. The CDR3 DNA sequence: TGTGCCAGCTCACCAGGCAGAGATCAGCCCCAGCATTTT.

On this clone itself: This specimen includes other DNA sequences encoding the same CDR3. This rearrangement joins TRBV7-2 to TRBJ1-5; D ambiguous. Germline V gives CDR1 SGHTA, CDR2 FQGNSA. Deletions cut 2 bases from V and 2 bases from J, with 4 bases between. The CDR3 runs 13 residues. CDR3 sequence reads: CASSLRGNQPQHF. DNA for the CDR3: TGTGCCAGCAGCTTACGAGGCAATCAGCCCCAGCATTTT.

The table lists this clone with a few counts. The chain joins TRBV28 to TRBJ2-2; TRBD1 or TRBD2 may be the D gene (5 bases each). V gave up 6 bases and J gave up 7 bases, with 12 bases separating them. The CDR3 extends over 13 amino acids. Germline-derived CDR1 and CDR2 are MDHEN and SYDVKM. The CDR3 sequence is CASSSRGGGELFF. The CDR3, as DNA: TGTGCCAGCAGCTCGAGGGGCGGCGGGGAGCTGTTTTTT. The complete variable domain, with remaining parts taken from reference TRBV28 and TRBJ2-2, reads DVKVTQSSRYLVKRTGEKVFLECVQDMDHENMFWYRQDPGLGLRLIYFSYDVKMKEKGDIPEGYSVSREKKERFSLILESASTNQTSMYLCASSSRGGGELFFGEGSRLTVL.

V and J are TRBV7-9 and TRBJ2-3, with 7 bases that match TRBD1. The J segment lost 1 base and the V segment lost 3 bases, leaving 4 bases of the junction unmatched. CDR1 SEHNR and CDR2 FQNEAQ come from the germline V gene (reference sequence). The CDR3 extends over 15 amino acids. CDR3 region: CASSFGQVGTDTQYF. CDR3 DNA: TGTGCCAGCAGCTTCGGACAGGTGGGCACAGATACGCAGTATTTT.

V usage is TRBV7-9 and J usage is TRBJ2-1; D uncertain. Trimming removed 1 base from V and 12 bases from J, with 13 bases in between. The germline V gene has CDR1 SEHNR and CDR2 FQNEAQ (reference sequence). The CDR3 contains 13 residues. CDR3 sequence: CASSLGAVGGQFF. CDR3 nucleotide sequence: TGTGCCAGCAGCTTAGGGGCTGTGGGCGGGCAGTTCTTC. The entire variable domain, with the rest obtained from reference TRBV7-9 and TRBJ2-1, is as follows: DTGVSQNPRHKITKRGQNVTFRCDPISEHNRLYWYRQTLGQGPEFLTYFQNEAQLEKSRLLSDRFSAERPKGSFSTLEIQRTEQGDSAMYLCASSLGAVGGQFFGPGTRLTVL.